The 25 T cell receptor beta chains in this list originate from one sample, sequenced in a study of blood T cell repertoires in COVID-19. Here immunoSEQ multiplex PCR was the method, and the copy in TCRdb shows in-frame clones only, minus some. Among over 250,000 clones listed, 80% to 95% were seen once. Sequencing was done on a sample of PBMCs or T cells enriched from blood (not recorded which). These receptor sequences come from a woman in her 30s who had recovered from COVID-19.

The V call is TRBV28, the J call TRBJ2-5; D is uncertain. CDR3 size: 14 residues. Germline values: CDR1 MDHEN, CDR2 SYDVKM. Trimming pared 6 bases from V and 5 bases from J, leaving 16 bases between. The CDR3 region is CASSPSNPVETQYF. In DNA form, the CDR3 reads TGTGCCAGCAGCCCGTCGAATCCGGTGGAGACCCAGTACTTC.

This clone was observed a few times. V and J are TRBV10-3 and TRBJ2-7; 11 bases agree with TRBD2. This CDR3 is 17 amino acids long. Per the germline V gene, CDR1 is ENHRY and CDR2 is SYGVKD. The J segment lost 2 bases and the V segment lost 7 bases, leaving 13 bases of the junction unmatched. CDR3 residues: CAIKEDRATSGAYEQYF. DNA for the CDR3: TGTGCCATCAAGGAGGACAGGGCGACTAGCGGGGCCTACGAGCAGTACTTC.

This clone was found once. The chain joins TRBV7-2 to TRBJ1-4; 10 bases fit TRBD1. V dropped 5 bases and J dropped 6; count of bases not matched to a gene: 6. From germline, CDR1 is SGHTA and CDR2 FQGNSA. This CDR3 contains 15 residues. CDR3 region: CASSPTGTGDEKLFF. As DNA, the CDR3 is TGTGCCAGCAGCCCAACCGGGACAGGGGATGAAAAACTGTTTTTT. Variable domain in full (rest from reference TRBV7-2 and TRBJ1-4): GAGVSQSPSNKVTEKGKDVELRCDPISGHTALYWYRQSLGQGLEFLIYFQGNSAPDKSGLPSDRFSAERTGGSVSTLTIQRTQQEDSAVYLCASSPTGTGDEKLFFGSGTQLSVL.

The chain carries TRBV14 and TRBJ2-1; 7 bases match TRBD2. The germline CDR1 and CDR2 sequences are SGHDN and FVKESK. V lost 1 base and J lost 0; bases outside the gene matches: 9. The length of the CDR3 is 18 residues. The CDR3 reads CASSQVSRDYSSYNEQFF. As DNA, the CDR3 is TGTGCCAGCAGCCAAGTCTCCCGGGACTACAGCTCCTACAATGAGCAGTTCTTC.

In DNA form, the CDR3 reads TGTGCCAGCAGCTTCTGGCAGGGGGTTGACTACAATGAGCAGTTCTTC. It encodes CASSFWQGVDYNEQFF. J is TRBJ2-1 and V is TRBV7-8, with TRBD1 identical over 7 bases. V dropped 3 bases and J dropped 3; count of bases not matched to a gene: 8. The CDR3 is 16 amino acids. Germline CDR1 reads SGHVS; CDR2 reads FQNEAQ.

The CDR3 nucleotides are TGTGCCAGCAGTTTTTTGGGGGGGAATGAAAAACTGTTTTTT. Translating gives CASSFLGGNEKLFF. The chain uses TRBV27 and TRBJ1-4; D is perhaps TRBD1 (5 bases). CDR3 length: 14 residues. CDR1 is MNHEY and CDR2 is SMNVEV in the germline V gene (reference sequence). Trimming stripped 3 bases from V and 5 bases from J, with 10 bases between.

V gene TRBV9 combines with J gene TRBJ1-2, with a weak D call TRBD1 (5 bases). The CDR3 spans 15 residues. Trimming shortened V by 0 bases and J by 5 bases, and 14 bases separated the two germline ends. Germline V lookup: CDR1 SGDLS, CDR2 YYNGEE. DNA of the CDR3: TGTGCCAGCAGCGTAGCCCCGGGGGAGAGTTATGGCTACACCTTC. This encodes CASSVAPGESYGYTF. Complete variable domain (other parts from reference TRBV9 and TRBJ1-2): DSGVTQTPKHLITATGQRVTLRCSPRSGDLSVYWYQQSLDQGLQFLIQYYNGEERAKGNILERFSAQQFPDLHSELNLSSLELGDSALYFCASSVAPGESYGYTFGSGTRLTVV.

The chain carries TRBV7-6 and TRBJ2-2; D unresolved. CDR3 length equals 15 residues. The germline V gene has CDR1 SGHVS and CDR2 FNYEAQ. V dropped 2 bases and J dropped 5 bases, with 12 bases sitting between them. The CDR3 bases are TGTGCCAGCAGCTTAAAAGTAGAAAGTACCGGGGAGCTGTTTTTT. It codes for CASSLKVESTGELFF.

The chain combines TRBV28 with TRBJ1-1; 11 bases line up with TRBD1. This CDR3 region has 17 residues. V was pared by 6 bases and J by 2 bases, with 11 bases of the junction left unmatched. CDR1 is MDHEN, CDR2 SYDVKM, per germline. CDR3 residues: CASREWGTGGRNTEAFF. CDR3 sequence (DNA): TGTGCCAGCAGGGAGTGGGGGACAGGGGGAAGAAACACTGAAGCTTTCTTT.

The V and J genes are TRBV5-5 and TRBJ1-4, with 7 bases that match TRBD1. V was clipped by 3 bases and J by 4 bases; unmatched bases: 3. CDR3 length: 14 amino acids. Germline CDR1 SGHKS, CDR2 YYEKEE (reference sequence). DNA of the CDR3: TGTGCCAGCAGCTGGGACAGTTTTAATGAAAAACTGTTTTTT. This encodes CASSWDSFNEKLFF.

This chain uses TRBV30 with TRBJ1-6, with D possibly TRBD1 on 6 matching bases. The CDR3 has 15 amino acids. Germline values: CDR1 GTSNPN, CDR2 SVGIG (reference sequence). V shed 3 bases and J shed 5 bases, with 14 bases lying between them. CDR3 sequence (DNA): TGTGCCTGGAGGATCCGGGACACCAATAATTCACCCCTCCACTTT. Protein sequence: CAWRIRDTNNSPLHF.

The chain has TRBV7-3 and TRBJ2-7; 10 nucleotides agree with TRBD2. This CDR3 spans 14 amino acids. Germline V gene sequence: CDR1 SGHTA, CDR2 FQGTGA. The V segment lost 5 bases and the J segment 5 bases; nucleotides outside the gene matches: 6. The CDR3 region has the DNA TGTGCCAGCAGCCCAAGCGGGAGGGCCAACGAGCAGTACTTC. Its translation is CASSPSGRANEQYF. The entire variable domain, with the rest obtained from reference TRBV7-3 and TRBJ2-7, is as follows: GAGVSQTPSNKVTEKGKYVELRCDPISGHTALYWYRQSLGQGPEFLIYFQGTGAADDSGLPNDRFFAVRPEGSVSTLKIQRTERGDSAVYLCASSPSGRANEQYFGPGTRLTVT.

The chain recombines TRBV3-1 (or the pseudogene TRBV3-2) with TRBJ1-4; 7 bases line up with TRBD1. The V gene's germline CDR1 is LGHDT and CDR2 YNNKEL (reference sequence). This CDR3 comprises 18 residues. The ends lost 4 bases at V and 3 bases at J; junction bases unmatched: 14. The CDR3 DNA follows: TGTGCCAGCAGCCGTTACTTACAAATGGGACAGTCTAATGAAAAACTGTTTTTT. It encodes CASSRYLQMGQSNEKLFF.

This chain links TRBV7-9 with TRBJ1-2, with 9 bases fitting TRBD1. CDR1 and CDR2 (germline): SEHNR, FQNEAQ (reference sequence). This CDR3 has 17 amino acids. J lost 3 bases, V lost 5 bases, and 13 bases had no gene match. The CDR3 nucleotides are TGTGCCAGCAGCGGTTCGACAGGGGGATTACCAGACTATGGCTACACCTTC. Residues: CASSGSTGGLPDYGYTF.

In nucleotides, the CDR3 is TGTGCCTGGGGCCACTACAATGAGCAGTTCTTC. This encodes CAWGHYNEQFF. The chain has TRBV30 and TRBJ2-1, with D hard to call. CDR1 and CDR2 (germline): GTSNPN, SVGIG (reference sequence). Trimming removed 5 bases from V and 3 bases from J, with 5 bases in between. CDR3 length equals 11 residues.

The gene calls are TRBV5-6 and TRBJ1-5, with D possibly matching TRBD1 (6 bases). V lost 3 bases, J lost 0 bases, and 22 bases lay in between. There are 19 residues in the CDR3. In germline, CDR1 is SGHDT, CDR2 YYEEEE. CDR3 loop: CASSSTGTWNSYSNQPQHF. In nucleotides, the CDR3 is TGTGCCAGCAGCTCGACCGGGACATGGAATTCCTATAGCAATCAGCCCCAGCATTTT.

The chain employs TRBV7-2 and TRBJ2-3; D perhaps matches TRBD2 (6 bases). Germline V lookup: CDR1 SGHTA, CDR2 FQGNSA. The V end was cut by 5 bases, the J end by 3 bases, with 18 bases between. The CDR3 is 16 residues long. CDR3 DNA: TGTGCCAGCAGCACTAGAGGAGGGAAGGGAACAGATACGCAGTATTTT. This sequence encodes CASSTRGGKGTDTQYF.

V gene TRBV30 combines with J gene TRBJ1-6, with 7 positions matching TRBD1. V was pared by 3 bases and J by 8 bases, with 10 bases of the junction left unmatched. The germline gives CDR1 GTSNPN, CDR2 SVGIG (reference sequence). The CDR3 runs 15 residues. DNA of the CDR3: TGTGCCTGGAGGTATCTCGACAGGGAGCATTCACCCCTCCACTTT. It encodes CAWRYLDREHSPLHF.

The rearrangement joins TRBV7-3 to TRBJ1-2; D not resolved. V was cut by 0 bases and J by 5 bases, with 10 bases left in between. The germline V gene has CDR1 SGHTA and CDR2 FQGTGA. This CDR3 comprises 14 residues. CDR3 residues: CASSLTAGSYGYTF. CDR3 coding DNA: TGTGCCAGCAGCTTAACAGCAGGAAGTTATGGCTACACCTTC.

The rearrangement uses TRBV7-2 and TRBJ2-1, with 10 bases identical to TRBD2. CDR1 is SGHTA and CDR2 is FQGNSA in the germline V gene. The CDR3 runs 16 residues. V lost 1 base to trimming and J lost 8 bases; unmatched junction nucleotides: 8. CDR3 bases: TGTGCCAGCAGCTTAGTCCCTAGCGGGAGAATACATGAGCAGTTCTTC. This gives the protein CASSLVPSGRIHEQFF.

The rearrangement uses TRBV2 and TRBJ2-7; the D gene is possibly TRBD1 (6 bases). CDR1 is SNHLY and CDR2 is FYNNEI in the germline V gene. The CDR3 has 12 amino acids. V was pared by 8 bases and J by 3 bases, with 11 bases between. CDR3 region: CASSRDNYEQYF. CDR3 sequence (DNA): TGTGCCAGCTCCCGGGACAACTACGAGCAGTACTTC.

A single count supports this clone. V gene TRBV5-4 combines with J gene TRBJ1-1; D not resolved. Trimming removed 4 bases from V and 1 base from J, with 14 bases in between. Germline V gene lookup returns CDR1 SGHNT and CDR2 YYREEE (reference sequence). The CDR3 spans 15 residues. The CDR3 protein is CASSPVLAKNTEAFF. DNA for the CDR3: TGTGCCAGCAGCCCAGTCCTGGCAAAGAACACTGAAGCTTTCTTT.

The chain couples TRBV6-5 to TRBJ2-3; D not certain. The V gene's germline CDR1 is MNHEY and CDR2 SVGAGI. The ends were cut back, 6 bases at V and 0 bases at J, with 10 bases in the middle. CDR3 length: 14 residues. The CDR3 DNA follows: TGTGCCAGCAGCCTGTCCAGTAGCACAGATACGCAGTATTTT. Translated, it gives CASSLSSSTDTQYF.

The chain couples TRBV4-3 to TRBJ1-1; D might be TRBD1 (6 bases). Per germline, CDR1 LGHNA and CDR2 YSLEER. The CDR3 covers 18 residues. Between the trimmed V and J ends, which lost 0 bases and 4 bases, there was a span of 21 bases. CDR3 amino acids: CASSQDLVVQGPGTEAFF. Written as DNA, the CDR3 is TGCGCCAGCAGCCAAGACTTGGTTGTGCAGGGGCCGGGCACTGAAGCTTTCTTT.

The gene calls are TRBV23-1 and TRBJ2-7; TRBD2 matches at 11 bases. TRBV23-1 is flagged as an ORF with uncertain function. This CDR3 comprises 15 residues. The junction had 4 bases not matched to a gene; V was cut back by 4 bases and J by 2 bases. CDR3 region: CASSPRLAGPYEQYF. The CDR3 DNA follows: TGCGCCAGCAGTCCCCGACTAGCGGGGCCCTACGAGCAGTACTTC.